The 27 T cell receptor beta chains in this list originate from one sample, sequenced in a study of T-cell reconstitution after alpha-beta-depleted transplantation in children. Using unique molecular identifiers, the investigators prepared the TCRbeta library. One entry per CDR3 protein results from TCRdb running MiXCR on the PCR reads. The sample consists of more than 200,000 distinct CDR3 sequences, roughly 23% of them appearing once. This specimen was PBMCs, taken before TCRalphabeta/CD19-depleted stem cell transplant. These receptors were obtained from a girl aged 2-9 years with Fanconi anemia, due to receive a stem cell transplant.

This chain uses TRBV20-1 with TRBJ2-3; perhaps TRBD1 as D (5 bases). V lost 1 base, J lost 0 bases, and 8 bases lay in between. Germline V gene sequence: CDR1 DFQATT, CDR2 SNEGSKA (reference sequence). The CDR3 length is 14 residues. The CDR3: CSARAGKSTDTQYF. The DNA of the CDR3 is TGCAGTGCTAGAGCAGGGAAAAGCACAGATACGCAGTATTTT.

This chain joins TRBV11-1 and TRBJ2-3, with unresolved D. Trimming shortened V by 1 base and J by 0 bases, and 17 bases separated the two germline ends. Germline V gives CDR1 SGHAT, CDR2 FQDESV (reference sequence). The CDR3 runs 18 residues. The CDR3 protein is CASSLGKGLSSSTDTQYF. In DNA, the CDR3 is TGTGCCAGCAGCTTAGGAAAAGGGCTCAGTTCTAGCACAGATACGCAGTATTTT.

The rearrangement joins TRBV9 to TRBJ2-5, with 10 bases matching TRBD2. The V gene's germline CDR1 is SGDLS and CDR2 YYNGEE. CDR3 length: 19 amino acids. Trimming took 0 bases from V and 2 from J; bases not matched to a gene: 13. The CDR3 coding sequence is TGTGCCAGCAGCGTAGTTTGGTTGCCCCTAGCGGGGGAGCAAGAGACCCAGTACTTC. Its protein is CASSVVWLPLAGEQETQYF. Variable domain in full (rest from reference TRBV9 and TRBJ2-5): DSGVTQTPKHLITATGQRVTLRCSPRSGDLSVYWYQQSLDQGLQFLIQYYNGEERAKGNILERFSAQQFPDLHSELNLSSLELGDSALYFCASSVVWLPLAGEQETQYFGPGTRLLVL.

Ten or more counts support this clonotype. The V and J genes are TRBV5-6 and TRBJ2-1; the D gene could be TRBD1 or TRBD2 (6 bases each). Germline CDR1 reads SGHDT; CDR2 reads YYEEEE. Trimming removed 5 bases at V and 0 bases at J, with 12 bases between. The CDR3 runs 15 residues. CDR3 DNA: TGTGCCAGCAGTTTAGGGGGGAGCTCCTACAATGAGCAGTTCTTC. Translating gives CASSLGGSSYNEQFF.

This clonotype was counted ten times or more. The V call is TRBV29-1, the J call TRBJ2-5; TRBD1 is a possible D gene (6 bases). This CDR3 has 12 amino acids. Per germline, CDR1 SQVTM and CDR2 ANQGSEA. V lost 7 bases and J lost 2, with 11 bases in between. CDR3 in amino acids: CSGGQSQETQYF. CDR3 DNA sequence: TGCAGCGGCGGACAGTCTCAAGAGACCCAGTACTTC.

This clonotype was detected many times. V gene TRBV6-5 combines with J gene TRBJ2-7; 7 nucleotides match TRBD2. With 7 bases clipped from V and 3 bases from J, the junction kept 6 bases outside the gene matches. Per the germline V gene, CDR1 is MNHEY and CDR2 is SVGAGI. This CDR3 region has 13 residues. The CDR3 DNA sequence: TGTGCCAGCACGGGGGAGGGGCGCTACGAGCAGTACTTC. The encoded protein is CASTGEGRYEQYF.

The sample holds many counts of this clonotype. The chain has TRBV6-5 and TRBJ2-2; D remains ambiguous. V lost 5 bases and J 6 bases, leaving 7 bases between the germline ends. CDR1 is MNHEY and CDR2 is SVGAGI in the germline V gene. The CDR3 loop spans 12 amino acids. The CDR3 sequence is CASSRAAGELFF. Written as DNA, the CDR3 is TGTGCCAGCAGTCGCGCGGCCGGGGAGCTGTTTTTT.

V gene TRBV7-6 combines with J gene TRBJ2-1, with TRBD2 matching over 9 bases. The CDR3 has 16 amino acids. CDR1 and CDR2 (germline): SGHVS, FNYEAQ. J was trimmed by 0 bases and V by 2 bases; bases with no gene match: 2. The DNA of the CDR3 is TGTGCCAGCAGCTTACGACTAGCGGTCTCCTACAATGAGCAGTTCTTC. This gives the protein CASSLRLAVSYNEQFF.

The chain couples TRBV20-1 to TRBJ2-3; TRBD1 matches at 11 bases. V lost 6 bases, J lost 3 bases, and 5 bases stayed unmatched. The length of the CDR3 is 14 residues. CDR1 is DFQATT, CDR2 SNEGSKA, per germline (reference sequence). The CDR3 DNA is TGCAGTGCAGAGGACAGGGGGCCTACAGATACGCAGTATTTT. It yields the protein CSAEDRGPTDTQYF.

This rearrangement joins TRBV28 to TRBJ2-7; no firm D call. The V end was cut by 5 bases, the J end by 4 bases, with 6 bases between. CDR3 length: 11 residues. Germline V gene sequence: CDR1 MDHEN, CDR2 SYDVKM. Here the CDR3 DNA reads TGTGCCAGCAGTAAGGGATACGAGCAGTACTTC. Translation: CASSKGYEQYF.

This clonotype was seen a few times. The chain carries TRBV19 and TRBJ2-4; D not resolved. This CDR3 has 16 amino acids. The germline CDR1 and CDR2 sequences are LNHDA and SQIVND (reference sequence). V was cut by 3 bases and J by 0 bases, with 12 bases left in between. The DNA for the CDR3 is TGTGCCAGTAGTATGGGTGCCGTTCTAGCCAAAAACATTCAGTACTTC. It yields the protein CASSMGAVLAKNIQYF. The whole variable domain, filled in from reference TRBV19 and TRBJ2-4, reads DGGITQSPKYLFRKEGQNVTLSCEQNLNHDAMYWYRQDPGQGLRLIYYSQIVNDFQKGDIAEGYSVSREKKESFPLTVTSAQKNPTAFYLCASSMGAVLAKNIQYFGAGTRLSVL.

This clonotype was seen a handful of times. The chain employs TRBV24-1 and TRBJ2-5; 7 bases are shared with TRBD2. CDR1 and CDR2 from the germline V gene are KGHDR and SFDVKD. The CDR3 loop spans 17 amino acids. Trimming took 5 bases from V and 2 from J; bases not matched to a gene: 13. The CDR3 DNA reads TGTGCCACCAGTGTGGGGGGGGGACTCACGGAACAAGAGACCCAGTACTTC. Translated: CATSVGGGLTEQETQYF.

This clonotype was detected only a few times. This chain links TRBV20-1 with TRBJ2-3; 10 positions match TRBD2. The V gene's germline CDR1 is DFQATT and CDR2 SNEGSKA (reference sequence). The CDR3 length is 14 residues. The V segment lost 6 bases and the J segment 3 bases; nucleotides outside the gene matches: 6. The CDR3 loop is CSAPLAGATDTQYF. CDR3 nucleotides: TGCAGTGCACCTCTAGCGGGAGCGACAGATACGCAGTATTTT.

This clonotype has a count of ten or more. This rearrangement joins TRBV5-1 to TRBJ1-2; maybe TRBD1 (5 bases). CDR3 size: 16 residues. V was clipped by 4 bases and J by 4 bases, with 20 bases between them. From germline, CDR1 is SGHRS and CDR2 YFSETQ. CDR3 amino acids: CASSPWGTDTGYGYTF. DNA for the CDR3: TGCGCCAGCAGCCCCTGGGGGACCGACACGGGCTATGGCTACACCTTC.

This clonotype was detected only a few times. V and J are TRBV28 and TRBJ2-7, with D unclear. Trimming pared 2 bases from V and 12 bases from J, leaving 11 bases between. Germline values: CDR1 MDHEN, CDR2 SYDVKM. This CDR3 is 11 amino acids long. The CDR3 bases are TGTGCCAGCAGTTTAGTCGCTAGGCGGTACTTC. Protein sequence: CASSLVARRYF.

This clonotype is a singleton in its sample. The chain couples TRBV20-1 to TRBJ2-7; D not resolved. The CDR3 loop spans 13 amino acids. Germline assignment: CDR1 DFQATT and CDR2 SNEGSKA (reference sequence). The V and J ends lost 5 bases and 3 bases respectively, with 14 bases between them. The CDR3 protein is CSALASSNYEQYF. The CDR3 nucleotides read TGCAGTGCTTTAGCCTCCAGTAACTACGAGCAGTACTTC.

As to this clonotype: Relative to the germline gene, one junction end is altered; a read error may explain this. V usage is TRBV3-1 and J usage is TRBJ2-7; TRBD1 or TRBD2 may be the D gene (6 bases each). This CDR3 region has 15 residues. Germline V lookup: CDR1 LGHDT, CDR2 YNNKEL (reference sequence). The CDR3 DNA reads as TGTGCCACCAGCCAGCAGGGGACTTGGTCCTACGAGCAGTACTTC. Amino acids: CATSQQGTWSYEQYF.

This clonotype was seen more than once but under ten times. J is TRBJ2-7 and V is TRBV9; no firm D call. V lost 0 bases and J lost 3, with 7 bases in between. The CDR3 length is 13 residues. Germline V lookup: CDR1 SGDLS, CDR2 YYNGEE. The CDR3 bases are TGTGCCAGCAGCGTAGCTGACCTCTACGAGCAGTACTTC. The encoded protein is CASSVADLYEQYF. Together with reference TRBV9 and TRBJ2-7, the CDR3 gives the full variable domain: DSGVTQTPKHLITATGQRVTLRCSPRSGDLSVYWYQQSLDQGLQFLIQYYNGEERAKGNILERFSAQQFPDLHSELNLSSLELGDSALYFCASSVADLYEQYFGPGTRLTVT.

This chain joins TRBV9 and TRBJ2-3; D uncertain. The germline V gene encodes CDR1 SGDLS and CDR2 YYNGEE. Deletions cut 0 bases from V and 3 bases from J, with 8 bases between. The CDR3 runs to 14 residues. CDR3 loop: CASSVAAQTDTQYF. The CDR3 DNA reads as TGTGCCAGCAGCGTAGCCGCTCAGACAGATACGCAGTATTTT.

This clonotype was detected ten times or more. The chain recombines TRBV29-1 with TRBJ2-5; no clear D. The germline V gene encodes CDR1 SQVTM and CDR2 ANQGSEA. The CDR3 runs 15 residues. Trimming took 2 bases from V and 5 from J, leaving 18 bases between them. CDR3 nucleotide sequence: TGCAGCGTTGAACACTCCAGCATAGGGCAGGAGACCCAGTACTTC. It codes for CSVEHSSIGQETQYF.

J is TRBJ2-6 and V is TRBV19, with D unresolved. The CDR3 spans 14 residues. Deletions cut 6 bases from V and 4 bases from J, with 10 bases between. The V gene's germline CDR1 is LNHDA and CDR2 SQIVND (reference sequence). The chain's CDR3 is CASSERAGANVLTF. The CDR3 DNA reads TGTGCCAGTAGCGAAAGGGCCGGGGCCAACGTCCTGACTTTC.

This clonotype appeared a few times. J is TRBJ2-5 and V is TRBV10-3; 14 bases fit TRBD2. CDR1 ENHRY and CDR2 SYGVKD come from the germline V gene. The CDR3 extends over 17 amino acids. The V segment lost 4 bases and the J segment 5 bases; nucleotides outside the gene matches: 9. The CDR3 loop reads CAISGKGTSGSLETQYF. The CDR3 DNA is TGTGCCATCAGTGGTAAGGGGACTAGCGGGAGCCTCGAGACCCAGTACTTC.

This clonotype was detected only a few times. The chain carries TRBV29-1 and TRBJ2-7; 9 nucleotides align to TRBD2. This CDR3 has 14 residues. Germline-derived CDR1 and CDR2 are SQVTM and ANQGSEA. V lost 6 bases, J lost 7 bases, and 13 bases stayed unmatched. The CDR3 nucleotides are TGCAGCGTCCGACTAGCGGTCTCAAGGCGGGAGCAGTACTTC. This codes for CSVRLAVSRREQYF.

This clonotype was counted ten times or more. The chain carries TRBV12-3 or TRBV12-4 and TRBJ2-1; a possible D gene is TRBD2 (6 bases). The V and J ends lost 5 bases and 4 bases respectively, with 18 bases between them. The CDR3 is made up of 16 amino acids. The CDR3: CASSARLATFYNEQFF. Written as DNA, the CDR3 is TGTGCCAGCAGTGCCCGCCTAGCGACCTTTTACAATGAGCAGTTCTTC.

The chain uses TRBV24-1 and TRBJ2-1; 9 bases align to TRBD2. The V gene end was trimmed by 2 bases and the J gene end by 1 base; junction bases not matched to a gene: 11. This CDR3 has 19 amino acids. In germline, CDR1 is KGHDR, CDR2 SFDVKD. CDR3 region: CATSDWSSGTSKSYNEQFF. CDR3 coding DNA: TGTGCCACCAGTGATTGGTCTAGCGGGACTTCCAAATCCTACAATGAGCAGTTCTTC.

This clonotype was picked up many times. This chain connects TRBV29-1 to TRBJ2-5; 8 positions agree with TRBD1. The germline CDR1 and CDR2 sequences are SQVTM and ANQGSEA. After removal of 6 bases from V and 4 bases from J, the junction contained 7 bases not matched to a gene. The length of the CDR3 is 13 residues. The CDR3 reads CSVIGQGGETQYF. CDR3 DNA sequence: TGCAGCGTGATAGGACAGGGCGGAGAGACCCAGTACTTC.

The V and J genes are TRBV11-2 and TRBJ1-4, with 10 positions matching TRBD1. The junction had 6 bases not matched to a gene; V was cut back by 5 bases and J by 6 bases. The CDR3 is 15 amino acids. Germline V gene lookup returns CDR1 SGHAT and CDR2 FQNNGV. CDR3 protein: CASSRPGTGDEKLFF. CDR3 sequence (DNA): TGTGCCAGCAGCCGCCCCGGGACAGGGGATGAAAAACTGTTTTTT.